This TCR beta chain was documented in a study of identical twins. The study, taken as a whole, reports: An excess of low generation probability was shown by twin-shared out-of-frame alpha sequences. Models underestimated out-of-frame TCR alpha sharing in monozygotic twins.

The authors used template switching to add a universal primer site and gave cDNA unique molecular identifiers. TCRdb reprocessed the 5' RACE reads with MiXCR, giving one entry per CDR3 protein. The sample includes a few hundred thousand distinct CDR3 sequences, roughly 15% seen only once; the top ten take roughly 0.46%. Notes on this clonotype: The antigen remains unidentified.

The data also belong to a second study, concerning yellow fever vaccine responses in identical twins.

Material: CD4+ T cells sorted from blood. The clonotype originates from a woman in her late teens or twenties in good health.

The CDR3 DNA reads as TGTGCCAGCAGTTTATTTTTCCACGAAGCTAACTATGGCTACACCTTC. Protein sequence: CASSLFFHEANYGYTF. The chain links TRBV27 to TRBJ1-2; D call uncertain. Germline-derived CDR1 and CDR2 are MNHEY and SMNVEV (reference sequence). The V gene lost 1 base and the J gene lost 0 bases, with 12 bases spanning the gap. The CDR3 covers 16 residues.